The clone carrying this T cell receptor beta chain was seen only once. These data are taken from a study of blood T cell repertoires in COVID-19. Study overall: The samples span acute and convalescent COVID-19 from the United States, Italy and Spain.

CDR3 size: 15 residues. The V gene lost 5 bases and the J gene lost 3 bases, with 17 bases spanning the gap. Germline V gene data show CDR1 as LNHDA and CDR2 as SQIVND (reference sequence). As originally analysed: The authors estimated nucleated cell counts from reference gene primer amplification. The data were produced by immunoSEQ multiplex PCR, yet TCRdb's version contains in-frame clones alone and is incomplete. V and J calls and clone size are copied from that table; D and trimming were computed from the DNA. The sample lists around 150,000 clones; approximately 95% were seen once. This clonotype was sampled from a woman between 55 and 75 years old with COVID-19, enrolled during active disease. Sequencing input: peripheral blood. The chain carries TRBV19 and TRBJ2-7; possible D gene TRBD2, 6 bases. This chain's CDR3 is CASSLGLLTIYEQYF. The CDR3 region has the DNA TGTGCCAGTAGTTTAGGACTACTGACAATCTACGAGCAGTACTTC.